The 7 T cell receptor beta chains presented below share a single source sample, sequenced in a study of identical twins. TCRdb re-called the 5' RACE reads with MiXCR, one entry per CDR3 protein. The table includes some 1,700,000 distinct CDR3 sequences, more than 30% detected once. The sequenced sample consisted of cord blood. These receptor sequences come from a newborn girl in good health.

On this clonotype itself: Mismatch with germline at one junction end may stem from a read error. J is TRBJ2-1 and V is TRBV3-1, with 9 bases matching TRBD1. Germline lookup yields CDR1 LGHDT and CDR2 YNNKEL (reference sequence). The CDR3 contains 16 residues. CDR3 region: CASSQEGTGIYNEQSF. For the CDR3, the DNA is TGTGCCAGCAGCCAAGAAGGGACAGGGATTTACAATGAGCAGTCCTTC.

This clonotype was recorded once. This chain joins TRBV11-2 and TRBJ2-1; 10 bases align to TRBD2. Germline CDR1 is SGHAT and CDR2 is FQNNGV. The ends lost 5 bases at V and 5 bases at J; junction bases unmatched: 6. The length of the CDR3 is 15 residues. The CDR3 region has the DNA TGTGCCAGCAGCACCTGGACTAGCGGCCACAATGAGCAGTTCTTC. This sequence encodes CASSTWTSGHNEQFF.

This sequence joins TRBV7-2 and TRBJ1-2; D not resolved. The CDR3 totals 15 residues. V lost 2 bases to trimming and J lost 1 base, with 11 bases between them. Germline V gene data show CDR1 as SGHTA and CDR2 as FQGNSA. The chain's CDR3 is CASSLTQTVNYGYTF. The CDR3 DNA sequence: TGTGCCAGCAGCTTAACTCAGACGGTTAACTATGGCTACACCTTC.

This sequence joins TRBV7-9 and TRBJ2-1; D unclear. The germline V gene has CDR1 SEHNR and CDR2 FQNEAQ (reference sequence). The CDR3 runs 16 residues. Trimming shortened V by 1 base and J by 4 bases, and 14 bases separated the two germline ends. The CDR3 coding sequence is TGTGCCAGCAGCTTAGAACTCGCACTGGGGTACAATGAGCAGTTCTTC. Its protein product is CASSLELALGYNEQFF.

The rearrangement uses TRBV29-1 and TRBJ1-1; 9 bases are a match to TRBD1. The CDR3 sequence is 14 residues long. The germline V gene encodes CDR1 SQVTM and CDR2 ANQGSEA. Germline trimming cut 8 bases from V and 0 bases from J; bases unmatched to any gene: 7. The CDR3: CSIRQGGMNTEAFF. The DNA for the CDR3 is TGCAGCATACGACAGGGGGGAATGAACACTGAAGCTTTCTTT. Complete variable domain (other parts from reference TRBV29-1 and TRBJ1-1): SAVISQKPSRDICQRGTSLTIQCQVDSQVTMMFWYRQQPGQSLTLIATANQGSEATYESGFVIDKFPISRPNLTFSTLTVSNMSPEDSSIYLCSIRQGGMNTEAFFGQGTRLTVV.

This clonotype was found a few times. The CDR3 bases are TGCAGTGCTAAAGGGGACAATCTGGGTAATCAGCCCCAGCATTTT. Protein: CSAKGDNLGNQPQHF. This rearrangement joins TRBV20-1 to TRBJ1-5; perhaps TRBD1 as D (6 bases). Looked up from germline, CDR1 is DFQATT and CDR2 is SNEGSKA (reference sequence). This CDR3 comprises 15 residues. V lost 4 bases and J lost 4, with 17 bases in between.

CDR3 protein: CASRRTGDRGSNQPQHF. The CDR3 nucleotides are TGTGCCAGCAGACGGACAGGGGATAGGGGAAGCAATCAGCCCCAGCATTTT. This chain connects TRBV2 to TRBJ1-5; TRBD1 agrees at 9 bases. V shed 6 bases and J 1 base; nucleotides not matched to a gene: 10. Germline-derived CDR1 and CDR2 are SNHLY and FYNNEI. The length of the CDR3 is 17 residues.